This entry is about one T cell receptor (beta chain). The sample comes from a study of blood T cells in healthy people across ages. A second PCR, run for roughly 7 to 12 cycles, used a sample-barcoded 5' primer plus a J-beta primer mix. In TCRdb, the 5' RACE reads were re-called with MiXCR into one record per CDR3 protein. The sample holds fewer than 900,000 distinct CDR3 sequences, roughly two fifths seen once. The CDR3 spans 15 residues. Germline V gene data show CDR1 as DFQATT and CDR2 as SNEGSKA (reference sequence). Trimming stripped 4 bases from V and 5 bases from J, with 17 bases between. The genes are TRBV20-1 and TRBJ1-4; weak D call: TRBD1 (5 bases). The clonotype comes from a woman aged 60-75 years in good health. Input material: blood. CDR3 loop: CSAKPPGRGNEKLFF. CDR3 DNA sequence: TGCAGTGCTAAGCCGCCGGGACGGGGGAATGAAAAACTGTTTTTT.